The 30 T cell receptor beta chains given below trace back to one sample, sequenced in a study of cytomegalovirus exposure and HLA in healthy donors (dated by TCRdb to 2016 to 2017). The protocol used for the library was the immunoSEQ multiplex PCR assay. For the multiplex PCR, a mixture combining 60 forward primers for TCR Vbeta segments and 13 reverse primers for TCR Jbeta segments was used. The table comes from immuneACCESS by way of TCRdb, which keeps in-frame sequences with V and J called. Part of the clones is missing from these tables; in studies checked, under half for an unresolved V gene and the rest for unknown reasons. This sample has some 120,000 clones in its table, and about three quarters of those were observed once. In total, the top ten clones hold approximately 12% of the sample. The material sequenced was PBMCs. Receptors originate from a middle-aged woman in good health and CMV-seropositive.

The chain uses TRBV15 and TRBJ2-1; TRBD1 agrees at 7 bases. Trimming removed 3 bases from V and 6 bases from J; junction bases left unmatched: 2. Germline lookup yields CDR1 LNHNV and CDR2 YYDKDF (reference sequence). There are 13 residues in the CDR3. DNA for the CDR3: TGTGCCACCAGCAGCGGGACAGTCAATGAGCAGTTCTTC. Residues: CATSSGTVNEQFF.

This clone was seen a single time. V usage is TRBV7-9 and J usage is TRBJ1-6; 8 bases are shared with TRBD1. V shed 2 bases, J shed 10 bases, and the junction held 7 bases outside the gene matches. Germline V gives CDR1 SEHNR, CDR2 FQNEAQ (reference sequence). The CDR3 length is 15 residues. The CDR3 loop reads CASSLLQGDGSPLHF. The CDR3 coding sequence is TGTGCCAGCAGCTTACTACAGGGGGACGGCTCACCCCTCCACTTT. Looking up the rest from reference TRBV7-9 and TRBJ1-6 gives the full variable domain: DTGVSQNPRHKITKRGQNVTFRCDPISEHNRLYWYRQTLGQGPEFLTYFQNEAQLEKSRLLSDRFSAERPKGSFSTLEIQRTEQGDSAMYLCASSLLQGDGSPLHFGNGTRLTVT.

As for this clone: Other DNA sequences within the sample encode an identical CDR3. The chain couples TRBV5-1 to TRBJ2-5; TRBD2 matches 8 bases. This CDR3 has 15 amino acids. Unmatched junction bases numbered 4, after V lost 1 base and J lost 2 bases. Germline V lookup: CDR1 SGHRS, CDR2 YFSETQ. The chain's CDR3 is CASSLTGGPQETQYF. CDR3 nucleotides: TGCGCCAGCAGCTTGACGGGGGGGCCTCAAGAGACCCAGTACTTC. Looking up the rest from reference TRBV5-1 and TRBJ2-5 gives the full variable domain: KAGVTQTPRYLIKTRGQQVTLSCSPISGHRSVSWYQQTPGQGLQFLFEYFSETQRNKGNFPGRFSGRQFSNSRSEMNVSTLELGDSALYLCASSLTGGPQETQYFGPGTRLLVL.

V usage is TRBV12-5 and J usage is TRBJ1-2, with 9 positions matching TRBD1. The germline CDR1 and CDR2 sequences are LGHNT and FRNRAP. The CDR3 is 13 amino acids. Germline trimming cut 4 bases from V and 7 bases from J; bases unmatched to any gene: 4. The CDR3 reads CASGWDRVSGYTF. In nucleotides, the CDR3 is TGTGCTAGTGGTTGGGACAGGGTTTCTGGCTACACCTTC.

This chain uses TRBV2 with TRBJ1-2; unclear D gene. CDR3 length: 13 residues. Germline CDR1 and CDR2: SNHLY and FYNNEI. V was clipped by 5 bases and J by 4 bases, with 11 bases between them. CDR3 nucleotides: TGTGCCAGCAGTTTGGTGGCAGGCTATGGCTACACCTTC. Its translation: CASSLVAGYGYTF.

The J gene is TRBJ2-5, the V gene TRBV7-9; the match to TRBD2 covers 7 bases. The V gene's germline CDR1 is SEHNR and CDR2 FQNEAQ (reference sequence). The CDR3 totals 13 residues. V shed 7 bases, J shed 5 bases, and the junction held 7 bases outside the gene matches. CDR3 nucleotides: TGTGCCAGCACCAAGGAACTAGCGGAGACCCAGTACTTC. Its translation is CASTKELAETQYF.

The chain joins TRBV6-1 to TRBJ1-2; weak D call: TRBD1 (6 bases). This CDR3 spans 14 amino acids. Deletions cut 6 bases from V and 2 bases from J, with 13 bases between. In germline, CDR1 is MNHNS, CDR2 SASEGT. The CDR3, as DNA: TGTGCCAGCAGCCCGGACAGTAGGAACTATGGCTACACCTTC. Translating it yields CASSPDSRNYGYTF.

The gene calls are TRBV27 and TRBJ2-7, with D possibly matching TRBD1 (6 bases). V shed 2 bases and J shed 2 bases, with 10 bases lying between them. CDR1 and CDR2 from the germline V gene are MNHEY and SMNVEV (reference sequence). The CDR3 is 14 amino acids. The CDR3 sequence: CASSLKGQTYEQYF. The CDR3 DNA is TGTGCCAGCAGTTTAAAAGGACAGACCTACGAGCAGTACTTC.

This rearrangement joins TRBV7-2 to TRBJ1-4; 9 nucleotides align to TRBD1. Trimming took 5 bases from V and 4 from J; bases not matched to a gene: 5. The CDR3 totals 15 residues. CDR1 and CDR2 (germline): SGHTA, FQGNSA. The CDR3 region is CASSPQTGGNEKLFF. CDR3 DNA sequence: TGTGCCAGCAGCCCCCAGACAGGGGGTAATGAAAAACTGTTTTTT.

V usage is TRBV2 and J usage is TRBJ1-1, with 7 nucleotides matching TRBD1. After removal of 5 bases from V and 0 bases from J, the junction contained 12 bases not matched to a gene. Germline V gene data show CDR1 as SNHLY and CDR2 as FYNNEI. This CDR3 region has 17 residues. CDR3 nucleotide sequence: TGTGCCAGCAGTCGAGGGTCAGGGGGATCCATGAACACTGAAGCTTTCTTT. This encodes CASSRGSGGSMNTEAFF.

This sequence joins TRBV13 and TRBJ2-7, with 11 bases matching TRBD2. V trimming: 5 bases; J trimming: 0 bases; junction bases outside the gene matches: 12. Germline-derived CDR1 and CDR2 are PRHDT and FYEKMQ (reference sequence). The CDR3 is 18 amino acids. The CDR3 bases are TGTGCCAGCAGCGCCAAACTAGCGGGGGTGCCTCTCTCCTACGAGCAGTACTTC. Protein: CASSAKLAGVPLSYEQYF.

The chain employs TRBV18 and TRBJ1-5, with D tentatively TRBD1 (5 bases). The CDR3 loop spans 13 amino acids. The germline CDR1 and CDR2 sequences are KGHSH and LQKENI. The V gene lost 5 bases and the J gene lost 5 bases, with 10 bases spanning the gap. CDR3 sequence: CASSKDIHQPQHF. CDR3 nucleotide sequence: TGTGCCAGCTCAAAGGACATCCATCAGCCCCAGCATTTT.

This clone was recorded a few times. The sample carries other DNA sequences with the same CDR3. The V gene is TRBV5-1, the J gene TRBJ2-5; D perhaps matches TRBD2 (6 bases). This CDR3 is built from 14 residues. Germline-derived CDR1 and CDR2 are SGHRS and YFSETQ. V lost 0 bases and J 4 bases, leaving 10 bases between the germline ends. The CDR3 sequence: CASSLGPGGETQYF. The DNA for the CDR3 is TGCGCCAGCAGCTTGGGACCCGGGGGAGAGACCCAGTACTTC.

The V call is TRBV18, the J call TRBJ1-3, with D unresolved. The CDR3 totals 14 residues. Germline CDR1 KGHSH, CDR2 LQKENI. The ends were cut back, 0 bases at V and 4 bases at J, with 7 bases in the middle. The CDR3 here is CASSPPSQGNTIYF. The DNA of the CDR3 is TGTGCCAGCTCACCACCGTCCCAGGGAAACACCATATATTTT.

The V and J genes are TRBV30 and TRBJ2-5; the D gene is possibly TRBD1 (6 bases). The CDR3 has 16 amino acids. Germline V gives CDR1 GTSNPN, CDR2 SVGIG (reference sequence). V gave up 0 bases and J gave up 1 base, with 15 bases separating them. The CDR3 spells CAWSVRDITLQETQYF. The CDR3 bases are TGTGCCTGGAGTGTACGGGACATAACCCTCCAAGAGACCCAGTACTTC.

The CDR3 DNA follows: TGTGCCAGCAGCCAAGATCGACAGACAGGGGTCTTTCGGGCCAACGTCCTGACTTTC. This gives the protein CASSQDRQTGVFRANVLTF. V is TRBV4-2 and J is TRBJ2-6, with 8 bases aligning to TRBD1. Looked up from germline, CDR1 is LGHNA and CDR2 is YNFKEQ. The trim removed 0 bases at V and 5 bases at J, leaving 12 bases unmatched. The CDR3 covers 19 residues.

V is TRBV4-2 and J is TRBJ2-3, with TRBD2 identical over 7 bases. This CDR3 is 16 amino acids long. Germline CDR1 is LGHNA and CDR2 is YNFKEQ. The V gene end was trimmed by 0 bases and the J gene end by 1 base; junction bases not matched to a gene: 4. The CDR3: CASSQEYAGGTDTQYF. The CDR3 nucleotides read TGTGCCAGCAGCCAAGAGTATGCGGGGGGCACAGATACGCAGTATTTT.

There are a few counts of this clone. The chain uses TRBV11-2 and TRBJ2-5; 10 bases are a match to TRBD2. This CDR3 has 16 residues. Unmatched junction bases numbered 11, after V lost 5 bases and J lost 5 bases. Germline assignment: CDR1 SGHAT and CDR2 FQNNGV. CDR3: CASSQILSGGHETQYF. DNA for the CDR3: TGTGCCAGCAGCCAAATTCTTAGCGGGGGGCATGAGACCCAGTACTTC. The variable domain in full, completed from reference TRBV11-2 and TRBJ2-5, reads EAGVAQSPRYKIIEKRQSVAFWCNPISGHATLYWYQQILGQGPKLLIQFQNNGVVDDSQLPKDRFSAERLKGVDSTLKIQPAKLEDSAVYLCASSQILSGGHETQYFGPGTRLLVL.

This clone was detected only a few times. The chain carries TRBV25-1 and TRBJ1-6; 8 positions agree with TRBD1. The germline CDR1 and CDR2 sequences are MGHDK and SYGVNS. J was trimmed by 7 bases and V by 8 bases; bases with no gene match: 7. This CDR3 region has 14 residues. The DNA of the CDR3 is TGTGCCAGCGGTCGACAGGGGCTGAATTCACCCCTCCACTTT. Encoded protein: CASGRQGLNSPLHF. The full variable domain, completed using reference TRBV25-1 and TRBJ1-6, is EADIYQTPRYLVIGTGKKITLECSQTMGHDKMYWYQQDPGMELHLIHYSYGVNSTEKGDLSSESTVSRIRTEHFPLTLESARPSHTSQYLCASGRQGLNSPLHFGNGTRLTVT.

The V call is TRBV6-5, the J call TRBJ2-7; 8 bases line up with TRBD1. Germline CDR1 reads MNHEY; CDR2 reads SVGAGI. The CDR3 runs to 16 residues. V shed 0 bases and J 3 bases; nucleotides not matched to a gene: 7. This chain's CDR3 is CASSYSGQGGIYEQYF. In DNA, the CDR3 is TGTGCCAGCAGTTACTCCGGACAGGGCGGCATCTACGAGCAGTACTTC.

This clone has a handful of counts. The V and J genes are TRBV4-2 and TRBJ2-7; 9 bases are shared with TRBD2. This CDR3 has 15 amino acids. V lost 4 bases and J lost 7; bases outside the gene matches: 11. Germline-derived CDR1 and CDR2 are LGHNA and YNFKEQ. The DNA of the CDR3 is TGTGCCAGCAGCCCCAACTTAGCGGGGGTCGTGGAGCAGTACTTC. This encodes CASSPNLAGVVEQYF.

This clone was detected a few times. The chain joins TRBV11-2 to TRBJ2-7; a possible D gene is TRBD2 (7 bases). The CDR3 is made up of 13 amino acids. V was cut by 8 bases and J by 1 base, with 12 bases left in between. Looked up from germline, CDR1 is SGHAT and CDR2 is FQNNGV. The CDR3 sequence: CASVEGGSYEQYF. DNA of the CDR3: TGTGCCAGCGTAGAGGGGGGGTCCTACGAGCAGTACTTC.

J is TRBJ1-5 and V is TRBV2, with TRBD1 matching 8 bases. J was trimmed by 0 bases and V by 4 bases; bases with no gene match: 8. The CDR3 has 17 residues. Germline V lookup: CDR1 SNHLY, CDR2 FYNNEI. The CDR3 DNA is TGTGCCAGCAGTGCAGGACAGGGCTCGTTTAGCAATCAGCCCCAGCATTTT. This codes for CASSAGQGSFSNQPQHF.

Details on this clone: The sample contains more than one DNA sequence encoding this CDR3. V and J are TRBV30 and TRBJ1-1, with D hard to call. Germline V gives CDR1 GTSNPN, CDR2 SVGIG (reference sequence). Deletions cut 1 base from V and 5 bases from J, with 8 bases between. The CDR3 is 12 residues long. CDR3 amino acids: CAWSEQNTEAFF. CDR3 sequence (DNA): TGTGCCTGGAGTGAACAGAATACTGAAGCTTTCTTT. The full variable domain, its missing parts supplied by reference TRBV30 and TRBJ1-1, is SQTIHQWPATLVQPVGSPLSLECTVEGTSNPNLYWYRQAAGRGLQLLFYSVGIGQISSEVPQNLSASRPQDRQFILSSKKLLLSDSGFYLCAWSEQNTEAFFGQGTRLTVV.

This clone showed up just a few times. The CDR3 reads CASSWVKRGGHNEQFF. DNA for the CDR3: TGTGCCAGCAGCTGGGTTAAGCGGGGGGGCCACAATGAGCAGTTCTTC. The rearrangement uses TRBV13 and TRBJ2-1, with 10 bases identical to TRBD2. Unmatched junction bases numbered 8, after V lost 4 bases and J lost 5 bases. Looked up from germline, CDR1 is PRHDT and CDR2 is FYEKMQ (reference sequence). This CDR3 is built from 16 residues.

This rearrangement joins TRBV7-3 to TRBJ2-1, with D perhaps TRBD2 (7 bases). This CDR3 is built from 16 residues. Trimming took off 3 bases at V and 5 bases at J, with 17 bases between the two ends. Germline V gene lookup returns CDR1 SGHTA and CDR2 FQGTGA. CDR3 sequence reads: CASSFAGWGGDNEQFF. The CDR3 bases are TGTGCCAGCAGCTTCGCCGGTTGGGGGGGCGACAATGAGCAGTTCTTC.

J is TRBJ1-5 and V is TRBV7-9; D is unclear. V lost 5 bases, J lost 0 bases, and 11 bases lay in between. From germline, CDR1 is SEHNR and CDR2 FQNEAQ (reference sequence). The CDR3 spans 15 residues. CDR3 sequence: CASSLGADSNQPQHF. In DNA form, the CDR3 reads TGTGCCAGCAGCCTTGGAGCAGATAGCAATCAGCCCCAGCATTTT.

The chain combines TRBV19 with TRBJ1-1; a possible D gene is TRBD1 (6 bases). This CDR3 spans 15 amino acids. V gave up 4 bases and J gave up 10 bases, with 22 bases separating them. Germline CDR1 reads LNHDA; CDR2 reads SQIVND (reference sequence). The CDR3 coding sequence is TGTGCCAGTAGTACCCTACCCGACAGGTCCCTTGGAGCTTTCTTT. Its protein is CASSTLPDRSLGAFF.

The rearrangement links TRBV4-1 to TRBJ2-1, with unresolved D. V was cut by 1 base and J by 3 bases, with 13 bases left in between. CDR1 is MGHRA and CDR2 is YSYEKL in the germline V gene. The CDR3 covers 16 residues. DNA of the CDR3: TGCGCCAGCAGCCAAGCTAAAACCAGGCACTACAATGAGCAGTTCTTC. This gives the protein CASSQAKTRHYNEQFF.

This clone was detected only once. This chain links TRBV6-6 with TRBJ1-2, with D possibly being TRBD1 (5 bases). The CDR3 is 15 residues long. Germline values: CDR1 MNHNY, CDR2 SVGAGI (reference sequence). V lost 2 bases and J lost 7, with 17 bases in between. Here the CDR3 reads CASSYQMAGQGGYTF. The CDR3, as DNA: TGTGCCAGCAGTTACCAGATGGCGGGGCAGGGTGGCTACACCTTC.